This entry lists 30 T cell receptor beta chains sequenced from one sample in a study of cytomegalovirus exposure and HLA in healthy donors. The PCR contained 60 Vbeta and 13 Jbeta primers. Using immunoSEQ multiplex PCR, the repertoire was profiled, and TCRdb retains in-frame clones only, with some absent. Here the sample spans around 160,000 clones, about four fifths being singletons. The source material was PBMCs. The origin of the receptors is a male donor in good health and CMV-seropositive.

V gene TRBV12-2 combines with J gene TRBJ2-7; the table names TRBD2, a call not compared with the DNA. TRBV12-2 is listed as a pseudogene. The CDR3 is 13 amino acids. The CDR3 DNA reads as TGTGCAAGTTTTCGGACTTGTTCGTACGAGCAGTACTTC. This gives the protein CASFRTCSYEQYF.

This chain links TRBV28 with TRBJ2-1; 10 bases agree with TRBD1. This CDR3 has 16 residues. Trimming took 5 bases from V and 7 from J; bases not matched to a gene: 11. CDR1 is MDHEN, CDR2 SYDVKM, per germline. The CDR3 coding sequence is TGTGCCAGCAGTGCCCAGCCAGGGACAGGGGAGAATGAGCAGTTCTTC. Amino acids: CASSAQPGTGENEQFF.

This clone was detected only a few times. The rearrangement links TRBV4-1 to TRBJ1-1; D might be TRBD1 (6 bases). Trimming shortened V by 3 bases and J by 1 base, and 12 bases separated the two germline ends. The CDR3 loop spans 15 amino acids. Germline loops: CDR1 MGHRA, CDR2 YSYEKL. This CDR3 is CASSHPRGQNTEAFF. The CDR3 coding sequence is TGCGCCAGCAGCCACCCTAGGGGACAGAACACTGAAGCTTTCTTT.

The J gene is TRBJ1-2, the V gene TRBV4-1; weak D call: TRBD1 (6 bases). The ends were cut back, 7 bases at V and 8 bases at J, with 23 bases in the middle. This CDR3 is built from 15 residues. CDR1 and CDR2 (germline): MGHRA, YSYEKL. The CDR3 protein is CASTLRGQGLGGYTF. CDR3 bases: TGCGCCAGCACCCTAAGGGGTCAGGGGTTAGGGGGCTACACCTTC.

The chain recombines TRBV28 with TRBJ2-1, with D possibly matching TRBD2 (6 bases). Germline V gene data show CDR1 as MDHEN and CDR2 as SYDVKM. The V end was cut by 6 bases, the J end by 3 bases, with 15 bases between. This CDR3 is built from 15 residues. CDR3 in amino acids: CASSVSGSLYNEQFF. The CDR3 DNA is TGTGCCAGCAGCGTGTCCGGGAGTCTCTACAATGAGCAGTTCTTC.

The chain joins TRBV30 to TRBJ1-2, with a possible D match to TRBD1 (5 bases). The CDR3 spans 12 residues. The germline V gene encodes CDR1 GTSNPN and CDR2 SVGIG (reference sequence). The ends were cut back, 1 base at V and 9 bases at J, with 12 bases in the middle. The CDR3 DNA sequence: TGTGCCTGGAGTGGTCAGGAGGGGAGCTACACCTTC. It yields the protein CAWSGQEGSYTF.

V gene TRBV27 combines with J gene TRBJ1-2, with D possibly TRBD1 on 5 matching bases. Germline V CDR1 and CDR2: MNHEY, SMNVEV (reference sequence). The CDR3 sequence is 12 residues long. Trimming cost V 5 bases and J 7 bases, with 11 bases left between them. For the CDR3, the DNA is TGTGCCAGCAGTAGGGGCGTCCCTGGCTACACCTTC. This gives the protein CASSRGVPGYTF.

The rearrangement joins TRBV4-1 to TRBJ1-3; D is unclear. This CDR3 is built from 14 residues. Trimming shortened V by 3 bases and J by 0 bases, and 6 bases separated the two germline ends. Germline assignment: CDR1 MGHRA and CDR2 YSYEKL. The CDR3, as DNA: TGCGCCAGCAGCCAGAGATCCTCTGGAAACACCATATATTTT. Its translation is CASSQRSSGNTIYF.

This clone was counted a few times. Written as DNA, the CDR3 is TGTGCCAGTAGTACTGGGACAGGGGGCGCGTACGAGCAGTACTTC. Amino acid sequence: CASSTGTGGAYEQYF. The chain has TRBV19 and TRBJ2-7, with 12 bases identical to TRBD1. With 4 bases clipped from V and 4 bases from J, the junction kept 5 bases outside the gene matches. This CDR3 is 15 amino acids long. From germline, CDR1 is LNHDA and CDR2 SQIVND (reference sequence).

This chain joins TRBV28 and TRBJ2-7, with 7 bases fitting TRBD1. CDR1 is MDHEN, CDR2 SYDVKM, per germline. This CDR3 has 14 residues. With 7 bases clipped from V and 1 base from J, the junction kept 7 bases outside the gene matches. Here the CDR3 reads CASTVGQASYEQYF. The CDR3 coding sequence is TGTGCCAGCACCGTCGGACAGGCTTCCTACGAGCAGTACTTC.

This clone is a singleton in its sample. The chain employs TRBV30 and TRBJ2-1; 9 bases are a match to TRBD2. This CDR3 is 19 amino acids long. Trimming at V came to 0 bases and at J to 4 bases, leaving 16 bases not matched to a gene. Germline V gene sequence: CDR1 GTSNPN, CDR2 SVGIG (reference sequence). In DNA, the CDR3 is TGTGCCTGGAGTGTTAGCCCCTTGGGAGCGGGAGGAGGTTACAATGAGCAGTTCTTC. Amino acid sequence: CAWSVSPLGAGGGYNEQFF.

The chain carries TRBV15 and TRBJ2-7; 8 positions agree with TRBD2. The CDR3 extends over 16 amino acids. V lost 3 bases, J lost 0 bases, and 7 bases stayed unmatched. Germline CDR1 reads LNHNV; CDR2 reads YYDKDF (reference sequence). CDR3 sequence (DNA): TGTGCCACCAGCAGGCAGGCGGGGGGCAACTCCTACGAGCAGTACTTC. Translating gives CATSRQAGGNSYEQYF. Looking up the rest from reference TRBV15 and TRBJ2-7 gives the full variable domain: DAMVIQNPRYQVTQFGKPVTLSCSQTLNHNVMYWYQQKSSQAPKLLFHYYDKDFNNEADTPDNFQSRRPNTSFCFLDIRSPGLGDTAMYLCATSRQAGGNSYEQYFGPGTRLTVT.

The V gene is TRBV7-2, the J gene TRBJ2-7; no reliable D call. V lost 3 bases and J 5 bases, leaving 11 bases between the germline ends. In germline, CDR1 is SGHTA, CDR2 FQGNSA. This CDR3 spans 13 amino acids. The CDR3 spells CASSFPSPDEQYF. In DNA, the CDR3 is TGTGCCAGCAGCTTCCCCTCCCCCGACGAGCAGTACTTC.

The chain recombines TRBV19 with TRBJ1-2, with 10 bases matching TRBD1. The CDR3 extends over 15 amino acids. In germline, CDR1 is LNHDA, CDR2 SQIVND (reference sequence). The trim removed 3 bases at V and 8 bases at J, leaving 9 bases unmatched. This CDR3 is CASSIQGQGSGGYTF. In DNA form, the CDR3 reads TGTGCCAGTAGTATTCAGGGACAGGGGTCTGGGGGCTACACCTTC. The full variable domain, in which reference TRBV19 and TRBJ1-2 provide the parts outside the CDR3, is DGGITQSPKYLFRKEGQNVTLSCEQNLNHDAMYWYRQDPGQGLRLIYYSQIVNDFQKGDIAEGYSVSREKKESFPLTVTSAQKNPTAFYLCASSIQGQGSGGYTFGSGTRLTVV.

V gene TRBV10-3 combines with J gene TRBJ1-2; unclear D gene. Between the trimmed V and J ends, which lost 6 bases and 11 bases, there was a span of 22 bases. CDR3 length: 14 amino acids. CDR1 is ENHRY and CDR2 is SYGVKD in the germline V gene. As DNA, the CDR3 is TGTGCCATCAGAGAGGCGAGAGGTGATATTCGGTACACCTTC. Translation gives CAIREARGDIRYTF.

The CDR3 nucleotides are TGTGCCAGCTCACCCGGGACTAGCGGATCTACGAACCAGTACTTC. Translated: CASSPGTSGSTNQYF. The rearrangement joins TRBV18 to TRBJ2-7; TRBD2 agrees at 11 bases. The CDR3 covers 15 residues. Germline V gene data show CDR1 as KGHSH and CDR2 as LQKENI. J lost 10 bases, V lost 3 bases, and 11 bases had no gene match. Full variable domain (rest looked up from reference TRBV18 and TRBJ2-7): NAGVMQNPRHLVRRRGQEARLRCSPMKGHSHVYWYRQLPEEGLKFMVYLQKENIIDESGMPKERFSAEFPKEGPSILRIQQVVRGDSAAYFCASSPGTSGSTNQYFGPGTRLTVT.

This rearrangement joins TRBV29-1 to TRBJ2-3; TRBD1 is a possible D gene (6 bases). The V and J ends lost 6 bases and 7 bases respectively, with 17 bases between them. CDR1 is SQVTM and CDR2 is ANQGSEA in the germline V gene. This CDR3 contains 13 residues. The CDR3 is CSVETGDSYTQYF. The CDR3 coding sequence is TGCAGCGTAGAGACAGGTGACTCCTATACGCAGTATTTT.

The V and J genes are TRBV30 and TRBJ2-7, with a possible D match to TRBD2 (6 bases). Per germline, CDR1 GTSNPN and CDR2 SVGIG (reference sequence). The CDR3 runs to 17 residues. Trimming shortened V by 1 base and J by 1 base, and 20 bases separated the two germline ends. The CDR3 nucleotides are TGTGCCTGGAGTGATTTTGGTGCTAGCGCCAGTTCCTACGAGCAGTACTTC. Residues: CAWSDFGASASSYEQYF.

This chain uses TRBV28 with TRBJ2-3, with a possible D match to TRBD2 (6 bases). Trimming removed 3 bases from V and 3 bases from J, with 13 bases in between. The CDR3 has 15 residues. Germline V gene data show CDR1 as MDHEN and CDR2 as SYDVKM. The CDR3 DNA reads as TGTGCCAGCAGTTTTAGCGGCAAGGGAACAGATACGCAGTATTTT. This encodes CASSFSGKGTDTQYF.

V usage is TRBV6-5 and J usage is TRBJ2-7; a possible D gene is TRBD2 (6 bases). Trimming stripped 6 bases from V and 6 bases from J, with 21 bases between. CDR3 length equals 15 residues. Germline values: CDR1 MNHEY, CDR2 SVGAGI. The CDR3 region has the DNA TGTGCCAGCAGCCCGGGCGGGGACCCTCGTCGCGAGCAGTACTTC. This encodes CASSPGGDPRREQYF.

The chain has TRBV7-2 and TRBJ2-7; 8 bases fit TRBD1. This CDR3 contains 16 residues. Germline V gene data show CDR1 as SGHTA and CDR2 as FQGNSA. The V segment lost 2 bases and the J segment 3 bases; nucleotides outside the gene matches: 9. In DNA form, the CDR3 reads TGTGCCAGCAGCTTAAATCCGGACAGGGTAGGCTACGAGCAGTACTTC. As protein: CASSLNPDRVGYEQYF.

This chain uses TRBV7-8 with TRBJ2-7, with 10 bases identical to TRBD2. Germline V lookup: CDR1 SGHVS, CDR2 FQNEAQ. The V and J ends lost 4 bases and 9 bases, in that order; junction bases with no gene match: 12. The CDR3 has 15 residues. CDR3 sequence (DNA): TGTGCCAGCAGCTCATTAGCGGGAGGAGTTTTAGGGCAGTACTTC. It translates to CASSSLAGGVLGQYF.

CDR3 sequence (DNA): TGTGCCAGCAGTTATAGCGGGGGTGACTTCTCCTACGAGCAGTACTTC. Its translation is CASSYSGGDFSYEQYF. The rearrangement joins TRBV27 to TRBJ2-7, with TRBD2 matching over 9 bases. The CDR3 runs to 16 residues. Germline assignment: CDR1 MNHEY and CDR2 SMNVEV (reference sequence). Trimming cost V 4 bases and J 0 bases; bases outside gene matches: 7.

This clone was counted a single time. V usage is TRBV7-9 and J usage is TRBJ2-7; no clear D gene. Trimming shortened V by 7 bases and J by 5 bases, and 9 bases separated the two germline ends. This CDR3 contains 11 residues. Germline V CDR1 and CDR2: SEHNR, FQNEAQ (reference sequence). The CDR3 sequence: CASTAGHEQYF. The CDR3 DNA is TGTGCCAGCACCGCTGGCCACGAGCAGTACTTC.

The gene calls are TRBV5-1 and TRBJ2-5, with TRBD1 as a possible D gene (5 bases). The end of the DNA aligns better with TRBJ2-7, so the J call may be wrong. Germline CDR1 and CDR2: SGHRS and YFSETQ. The CDR3 has 13 amino acids. Written as DNA, the CDR3 is TGCGCCAGCAGCTTGGTAGGGGCCCACGAGCAGTACTTC. Protein sequence: CASSLVGAHEQYF.

This chain uses TRBV6-1 with TRBJ2-2, with D possibly being TRBD1 (6 bases). Germline V gene lookup returns CDR1 MNHNS and CDR2 SASEGT. The V gene lost 7 bases and the J gene lost 4 bases, with 7 bases spanning the gap. The CDR3 loop spans 12 amino acids. The CDR3 nucleotides read TGTGCCAGCAAGGGGGTCACCGGGGAGCTGTTTTTT. Its translation: CASKGVTGELFF.

This rearrangement joins TRBV28 to TRBJ2-1, with D tentatively TRBD1 (5 bases). Trimming cost V 6 bases and J 6 bases, with 18 bases left between them. Germline assignment: CDR1 MDHEN and CDR2 SYDVKM. The CDR3 totals 15 residues. For the CDR3, the DNA is TGTGCCAGCAGCCAACCGGCCCTGGGGCTCAATGAGCAGTTCTTC. Protein: CASSQPALGLNEQFF.

The gene calls are TRBV5-6 and TRBJ1-5, with 9 bases matching TRBD1. The CDR3 spans 17 residues. V shed 1 base, J shed 4 bases, and the junction held 9 bases outside the gene matches. Germline V gives CDR1 SGHDT, CDR2 YYEEEE. Here the CDR3 DNA reads TGTGCCAGCAGCTTGAAAATGGACAGGGGACGAAATCAGCCCCAGCATTTT. Amino acid sequence: CASSLKMDRGRNQPQHF.

The chain is built from TRBV4-1 and TRBJ2-2, with no clear D. Germline V lookup: CDR1 MGHRA, CDR2 YSYEKL. The CDR3 spans 14 residues. V was cut by 0 bases and J by 3 bases, with 5 bases left in between. The CDR3 nucleotides read TGCGCCAGCAGCCAAGAGACTTACACCGGGGAGCTGTTTTTT. It codes for CASSQETYTGELFF.

This rearrangement joins TRBV7-6 to TRBJ1-2; the match to TRBD1 covers 8 bases. Germline CDR1 SGHVS, CDR2 FNYEAQ. With V trimmed by 2 bases and J by 7 bases, 9 bases remained unmatched. The CDR3 length is 15 residues. CDR3 sequence (DNA): TGTGCCAGCAGCTTAAAGACAGGGGAGTTGAGTGGCTACACCTTC. Encoded protein: CASSLKTGELSGYTF.